A selection of T cell receptor beta chains follows, all from one sample in a study of shared clonotypes between healthy human individuals. The repertoire was sequenced with immunoSEQ multiplex PCR; TCRdb's copy has only in-frame clones and lacks some. The data hold about 2 million clones, with just under 95% observed a single time. Input material: naive CD8+ T cells sorted from blood. These TCRs come from a young man in good health. Both conserved end residues are part of each CDR3.

j_call v_call cdr3_aa
TRBJ1-1 TRBV6-1 CASSAVPDWDTEAFF
TRBJ2-3 TRBV10-2 CASGLAGGTDTQYF
TRBJ1-6 TRBV30 CAWDHYNSPLHF
TRBJ2-7 TRBV13 CASSLAGGHDEQYF
TRBJ1-5 TRBV2 CAIAWGLNQPQHF
TRBJ1-1 TRBV4-2 CASSQGNEDTEAFF
TRBJ2-1 TRBV6-5 CASSPASGRVYEQFF
TRBJ2-5 TRBV6-4 CASSDDSQETQYF
TRBJ2-1 TRBV18 CASSPDMNEQFF
TRBJ2-3 TRBV9 CASSVEGASGSTDTQYF
TRBJ2-2 TRBV10-2 CASSRGTGELFF
TRBJ1-2 TRBV6-5 CASSQGDFHYGYTF
TRBJ2-2 TRBV4-1 CASSQGPAVEEELFF
TRBJ2-7 TRBV7-8 CASIGPSDYEQYF
TRBJ2-5 TRBV28 CASSPRHAQETQYF
TRBJ1-3 TRBV7-9 CASSSRENTIYF
TRBJ2-3 TRBV7-9 CASSLVVGAVGTDTQYF
TRBJ2-3 TRBV19 CASSMTGQIASSTDTQYF
TRBJ2-7 TRBV10-2 CASSLGQGPWYF
TRBJ2-1 TRBV27 CASSLTSGSSHNEQFF
TRBJ2-5 TRBV4-1 CASSQESVSTETQYF
TRBJ2-7 TRBV7-9 CASSPEALRHEQYF
TRBJ2-7 TRBV10-3 CAISELLNYEQYF
TRBJ2-7 TRBV6-6 CASSYWSERPRDEQYF
TRBJ2-1 TRBV30 CKLAGENEQFF
TRBJ2-3 TRBV28 CASSSYNTDTQYF
TRBJ1-5 TRBV30 CAWSVQPGDQPQHF
TRBJ1-2 TRBV29-1 CSATQGAGGYTF
TRBJ1-3 TRBV27 CASSLLGPTGSGNTIYF
TRBJ2-3 TRBV7-9 CASSLSLEEDTQYF
TRBJ2-7 TRBV27 CASSLSVGAYEQYF
TRBJ2-7 TRBV7-9 CASSLSTAYEQYF
TRBJ2-1 TRBV10-1 CASSEEVSYNEQFF
TRBJ2-7 TRBV7-8 CASSLALLGGSTYEQYF
TRBJ2-2 TRBV13 CASSLDPGQENTGELFF
TRBJ2-3 TRBV9 CASSVWGASTDTQYF
TRBJ1-1 TRBV19 CASSIGGAAEAFF
TRBJ2-3 TRBV5-6 CASSLGDTDTQYF
TRBJ2-2 TRBV6-5 CASSYWERGAGELFF
TRBJ1-2 TRBV6-5 CASSYWNNYGYTF
TRBJ2-6 TRBV4-3 CASSETDGLTLLGANVLTF
TRBJ1-1 TRBV27 CASSLRSAGGTEAFF
TRBJ2-5 TRBV6-1 CASSEAQEGVDETQYF
TRBJ2-7 TRBV10-3 CAISEATGGGSYEQYF
TRBJ1-1 TRBV9 CASSTGNTEAFF
TRBJ2-2 TRBV5-1 CASSLDLARAGELFF
TRBJ1-1 TRBV7-6 CASSAGTGGTEAFF
TRBJ1-6 TRBV27 CASSLYGDSAPLHF
TRBJ2-7 TRBV4-1 CASSLHVASYEQYF
TRBJ2-3 TRBV2 CATEGLAGSSTDTQYF
TRBJ2-3 TRBV14 CASSQGTTSTDTQYF
TRBJ1-2 TRBV6-5 CASTQAPRAHNGYTF
TRBJ2-7 TRBV28 CASSYPDRASYEQYF
TRBJ2-2 TRBV28 CASSLQGVTGELFF
TRBJ2-6 TRBV6-5 CASSYGSGANVLTF
TRBJ2-1 TRBV5-4 CASSTTSGGFVSYNEQFF